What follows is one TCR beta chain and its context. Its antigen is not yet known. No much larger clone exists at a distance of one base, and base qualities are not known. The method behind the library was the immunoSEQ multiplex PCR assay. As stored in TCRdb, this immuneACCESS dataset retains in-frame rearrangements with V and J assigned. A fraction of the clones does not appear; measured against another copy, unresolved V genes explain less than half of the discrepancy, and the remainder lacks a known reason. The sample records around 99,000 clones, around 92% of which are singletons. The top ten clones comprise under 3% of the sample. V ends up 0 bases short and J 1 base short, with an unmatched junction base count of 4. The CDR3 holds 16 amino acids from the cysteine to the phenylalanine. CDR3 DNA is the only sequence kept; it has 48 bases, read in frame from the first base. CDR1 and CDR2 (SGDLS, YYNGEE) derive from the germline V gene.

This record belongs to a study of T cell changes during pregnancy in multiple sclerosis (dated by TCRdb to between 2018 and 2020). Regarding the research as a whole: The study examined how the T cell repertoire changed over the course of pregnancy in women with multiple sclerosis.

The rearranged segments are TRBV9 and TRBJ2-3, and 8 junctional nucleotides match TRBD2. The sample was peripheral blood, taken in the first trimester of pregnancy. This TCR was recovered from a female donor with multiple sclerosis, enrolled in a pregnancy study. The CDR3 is CASSVVGSGGTDTQYF. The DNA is TGTGCCAGCAGCGTAGTCGGTAGCGGGGGCACAGATACGCAGTATTTT.